This section outlines one TCR beta chain sequence together with its context. The antigen is unknown. This table comes from immunoSEQ multiplex PCR, and its TCRdb copy is limited to in-frame clones, with some not included. The table shows some 200,000 clones, with roughly 94% occurring only once. This specimen belongs to a study of T cell responses to AZD1222 COVID-19 vaccine. Study-wide results and limits: Baseline seropositives among AZD1222 recipients totaled only six or seven. Epitopes outside B.1.351 and B.1.1.7 mutated regions reportedly drew nearly half of spike TCRs. Donors were mostly white British, more females; clonal diversity possibly underestimated. Elevations in Spike-specific TCR breadth and depth followed administration of two AZD1222 doses.

V lost 4 bases, J lost 4 bases, and 9 bases stayed unmatched. Germline lookup yields CDR1 SQVTM and CDR2 ANQGSEA. This CDR3 comprises 15 residues. This sequence joins TRBV29-1 and TRBJ2-5; 10 bases align to TRBD2. The sequence was obtained from an adult who received the MenACWY meningococcal vaccine as a control. The sequenced sample was peripheral blood, obtained 28 days after the second dose of the MenACWY control vaccine. CDR3 DNA sequence: TGCAGCGTTGGAGCAGCGGGAGGGCCATTAGAGACCCAGTACTTC. This gives the protein CSVGAAGGPLETQYF. Full variable domain (outside the CDR3, taken from reference TRBV29-1 and TRBJ2-5): SAVISQKPSRDICQRGTSLTIQCQVDSQVTMMFWYRQQPGQSLTLIATANQGSEATYESGFVIDKFPISRPNLTFSTLTVSNMSPEDSSIYLCSVGAAGGPLETQYFGPGTRLLVL.